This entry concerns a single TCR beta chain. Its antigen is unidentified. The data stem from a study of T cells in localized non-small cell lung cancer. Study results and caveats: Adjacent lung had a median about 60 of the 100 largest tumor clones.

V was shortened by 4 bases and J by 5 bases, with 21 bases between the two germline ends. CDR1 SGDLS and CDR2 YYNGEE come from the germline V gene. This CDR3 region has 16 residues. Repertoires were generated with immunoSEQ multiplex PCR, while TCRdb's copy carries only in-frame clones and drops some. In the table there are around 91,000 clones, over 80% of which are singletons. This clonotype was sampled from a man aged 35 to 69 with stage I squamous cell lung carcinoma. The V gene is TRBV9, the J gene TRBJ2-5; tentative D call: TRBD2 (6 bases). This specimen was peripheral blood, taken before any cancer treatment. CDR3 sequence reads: CASSPVGLFIDETQYF. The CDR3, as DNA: TGTGCCAGCAGCCCAGTGGGACTGTTTATTGATGAGACCCAGTACTTC.